The sequence of this T cell receptor beta chain was determined in a study of CD8 T cells in ankylosing spondylitis. Overall study results and limits: Ankylosing spondylitis blood appeared to carry a characteristic TCR beta motif of several highly homologous variants.

Quantitative 5'-RACE with molecular barcodes generated TCR beta libraries. MiXCR was run by TCRdb on the 5' RACE reads, yielding one entry per CDR3 protein. The table has 500,000 to 550,000 distinct CDR3 sequences, 10% to 15% seen once. V lost 3 bases and J 4 bases, leaving 14 bases between the germline ends. The CDR3 extends over 16 amino acids. Germline V gene sequence: CDR1 KGHDR, CDR2 SFDVKD. Comments on this clonotype: Its antigen is unidentified.

The receptor was derived from a male donor with ankylosing spondylitis. The V and J genes are TRBV24-1 and TRBJ2-2; D possibly matches TRBD1 or TRBD2 (7 bases each). The sequencing input was blood, either unsorted or a sorted T cell fraction (not recorded which). The CDR3 loop reads CATSDITGEGTGELFF. The CDR3 region has the DNA TGTGCCACCAGTGATATTACAGGGGAGGGCACCGGGGAGCTGTTTTTT.